This T cell receptor beta chain derives from a study of T cells in Graves' hyperthyroidism and ophthalmopathy (dated by TCRdb to 2018 to 2020). About the full investigation: Peripheral blood samples were taken at initial diagnosis, before any treatment was given. The study also compared thyroid tissue and blood T-cell repertoires from 5 to 7 Graves' hyperthyroidism patients. An independent validation cohort of 18 to 20 hyperthyroidism patients and some 15 patients who later progressed to ophthalmopathy tested prospective prediction of ophthalmopathy. To identify TCR V-J signatures that set the groups apart, the researchers used a discovery cohort of about a hundred patients, made up of 43 with Graves' ophthalmopathy and some 60 with stable Graves' hyperthyroidism. TCR Vbeta CDR3 sequencing of 120 to 150 peripheral blood samples (under 45 ophthalmopathy, about 75 hyperthyroidism and approximately 17 progressor patients) is reported in the paper. After blood sampling, hyperthyroidism patients were treated with methimazole at a starting dose of 30 mg daily, and ophthalmopathy patients were treated with high-dose intravenous methylprednisolone. For training and testing, the approximately 97 patients in the discovery cohort were randomly divided in a 7:3 ratio.

Stable Graves' hyperthyroidism was defined as no progression to ophthalmopathy during 18 months of follow-up. Hyperthyroidism patients were newly diagnosed, had a disease duration of under 2 months, and were aged 18 to 65 years. Any patient with an uncontrolled infection, another autoimmune disease, pregnancy or lactation was excluded. Diagnoses relied on clinical symptoms, serum thyroxine and TRAb, thyroid ultrasound and orbital computed tomography. PBMCs were separated from about 10 ml of fresh peripheral blood using Ficoll-Paque density gradient centrifugation. Total RNA was extracted using Trizol reagent, and RNA quality was assessed on an Agilent 2100 Bioanalyzer. Inclusive of the bounding cysteine and phenylalanine, the CDR3 is 16 residues long. Left in the record is the CDR3 DNA by itself, 48 bases read in frame from the first base. The germline V gene provides CDR1 KGHDR and CDR2 SFDVKD. The germline V and J ends show losses of 0 bases and 3 bases respectively, and no gene match explains 2 bases of the junction.

This clonotype was counted at least ten times. Its binding antigen is unknown. Per-nucleotide qualities are absent, and no much larger clonotype sits a single base away. Amplification of TCR beta CDR3 regions was carried out from RNA transcripts. A first-round RT-PCR of the TCR CDR3 used the HTBI primer set with the Qiagen OneStep RT-PCR kit. Libraries were constructed in a second round of multiplex PCR, after which size selection and purification were carried out. Paired-end sequencing of the libraries was performed with 100 bp reads on an Illumina HiSeq2000. Regarding the original processing steps: SOAPnuke was used to process the raw data, throwing out any read that contained adapters or uncalled bases, had a mean Phred below 15, or lacked an exact constant-primer or identifier match. COPE v1.2.5 was used to merge the high-quality paired reads, and each unique nucleotide sequence was defined as a clonotype. MiTCR v1.1 was used to align clonotypes to the IMGT TRBV, TRBD and TRBJ reference segments. The analysis was restricted to V-J combinations with a frequency above 0.0001, which together covered 99.2% of the repertoires. A TCS score was defined as the ratio between F50 (clonal expansion) and ExV (chaos), using BLOSUM62-based TCRdist between CDR3 peptides within each V-J. Welch's t-statistics and random forest reduced 450 to 600 V-J features to about 12, which were used in a naive Bayes classifier (R e1071). The public reads were quality trimmed at Q25 with fastp and then assembled into clones with MiXCR by TCRdb, keeping productive beta chains. One record per CDR3 amino acid sequence lists the most common genes and DNA. Clone size and V and J calls follow TCRdb, not the original study. The sample table holds 500,000 to 750,000 distinct CDR3 sequences, of which around 14% were seen once. In total, the top ten clones hold approximately 7% of the sample.

What the research found in general, with its limitations: In cross-validation, a model built on a 13 V-J signature told ophthalmopathy apart from stable hyperthyroidism with 87.88% sensitivity and about 81% specificity, and in testing the same model reached 80%/75%. Most expanded thyroid clonotypes (frequency above 0.001) were also detected in blood, suggesting blood repertoires may reflect thyroid immune responses. Sample size was not statistically predetermined, and blinding of investigators to group allocation was not performed. In validation, the model predicted progression to ophthalmopathy a median of about 6.8 months before onset, with 65% to 71% sensitivity and about 72% specificity.

The TCR was taken from a woman aged 25 to 39 with Graves' hyperthyroidism. The rearranged chain carries TRBV24-1 and TRBJ2-1, with 9 bases in between that match TRBD1. The sample comprised blood. The CDR3 amino acid sequence is: CATSDLDRGNYNEQFF. The DNA is as follows: TGTGCCACCAGTGATTTGGACAGGGGGAACTACAATGAGCAGTTCTTC.